This T cell receptor beta chain was profiled in a study of control samples from healthy donors and cancer patients. Clones were sequenced by immunoSEQ multiplex PCR, and TCRdb holds only the in-frame ones, with some missing. This table has about 81,000 clones, 94% appearing once. The table lists this clone with a count of one. The CDR3 extends over 15 amino acids. V lost 6 bases and J 2 bases, leaving 17 bases between the germline ends. CDR1 is SGHDT and CDR2 is YYEEEE in the germline V gene. V usage is TRBV5-6 and J usage is TRBJ1-2; D uncertain. This TCR derives from a woman aged 18-30 years in good health. The sample was blood. The CDR3 region is CASTPTSGGNYGYTF. The CDR3 DNA is TGTGCCAGCACCCCCACATCGGGAGGAAACTATGGCTACACCTTC.